The rows below give T cell receptor beta chains drawn from one sample of a study of control samples from healthy donors and cancer patients. The repertoire was sequenced with immunoSEQ multiplex PCR; TCRdb's copy has only in-frame clones and lacks some. The repertoire has about 120,000 clones, approximately 90% of them found once; the top ten carry 3.4%. The sample comprised blood. The source of these receptors is a man aged 40-49 years in good health. Each CDR3 is given with its conserved first and last residue. The D gene is left open where the match is weak. Not all rows give a size; the values are once, few, many and, for expanded clones, a class.

V gene	J gene	D gene	clone size	CDR3 protein	CDR3 DNA
TRBV5-1	TRBJ1-2	-	once	CASSPDGEGDYGYTF	TGCGCCAGCAGCCCGGACGGCGAGGGGGACTATGGCTACACCTTC
TRBV12-5	TRBJ2-7	-	-	CASGPHYLYEQYF	TGTGCTAGTGGTCCACACTACCTCTACGAGCAGTACTTC
TRBV18	TRBJ1-2	-	few	CASSLRQTPNYGYTF	TGTGCCAGCTCACTAAGACAGACACCCAACTATGGCTACACCTTC
TRBV5-4	TRBJ2-7	-	-	CASSPGQKPHEQYF	TGTGCCAGCAGTCCGGGACAAAAACCCCACGAGCAGTACTTC
TRBV10-3	TRBJ2-7	TRBD1	-	CAISPGQGGSEQYF	TGTGCCATCAGTCCCGGACAGGGGGGGTCCGAGCAGTACTTC
TRBV25-1	TRBJ1-1	-	-	CASSEYSRGTAFF	TGTGCCAGCAGTGAATATAGCAGGGGAACAGCTTTCTTT
TRBV18	TRBJ1-2	-	-	CASSPSDTRGYTF	TGTGCCAGCTCACCATCCGACACGAGAGGCTACACCTTC
TRBV27	TRBJ1-2	-	-	CASSSWTNNYGYTF	TGTGCCAGCAGTTCCTGGACTAATAACTATGGCTACACCTTC
TRBV24-1	TRBJ1-2	-	-	CATSDSQMVGYGYTF	TGTGCCACCAGTGATTCCCAGATGGTAGGGTATGGCTACACCTTC
TRBV4-3	TRBJ1-6	-	-	CASSAPGAGSNSPLHF	TGCGCCAGCAGCGCCCCCGGTGCAGGGAGTAATTCACCCCTCCACTTT
TRBV5-1	TRBJ2-7	-	-	CASSGDGPYEQYF	TGCGCCAGCAGCGGGGACGGTCCCTACGAGCAGTACTTC
TRBV5-1	TRBJ1-2	-	-	CASSLAQGIGGYTF	TGCGCCAGCAGCTTGGCCCAGGGCATAGGCGGCTACACCTTC
TRBV30	TRBJ2-7	-	-	CAWSQTVTSYEQYF	TGTGCCTGGAGTCAGACCGTTACCTCCTACGAGCAGTACTTC
TRBV18	TRBJ1-1	-	-	CASSGGQNTEAFF	TGTGCCAGCTCGGGGGGCCAAAACACTGAAGCTTTCTTT
TRBV5-6	TRBJ1-5	-	-	CASSLSRGVSNQPQHF	TGTGCCAGCAGCTTAAGCAGGGGAGTCAGCAATCAGCCCCAGCATTTT
TRBV29-1	TRBJ1-2	-	-	CSVEGRVGGYTF	TGCAGCGTTGAAGGTCGCGTCGGTGGCTACACCTTC
TRBV28	TRBJ1-5	-	few	CASSLSSSNQPQHF	TGTGCCAGCAGTTTAAGTTCTAGCAATCAGCCCCAGCATTTT
TRBV19	TRBJ1-4	-	-	CASSISDGRNEKLFF	TGTGCCAGTAGTATCTCGGACGGAAGAAATGAAAAACTGTTTTTT
TRBV5-1	TRBJ2-2	-	-	CASRQGQRNTGELFF	TGCGCCAGCAGACAGGGTCAGAGAAATACCGGGGAGCTGTTTTTT
TRBV5-1	TRBJ2-7	-	-	CASSLEDSYEQYF	TGCGCCAGCAGCTTGGAGGACAGTTACGAGCAGTACTTC
TRBV24-1	TRBJ1-5	-	-	CATSDRLNQPQHF	TGTGCCACCAGTGACCGTTTAAATCAGCCCCAGCATTTT
TRBV14	TRBJ2-6	-	-	CASSPQNTGANVLTF	TGTGCCAGCAGCCCTCAGAACACTGGGGCCAACGTCCTGACTTTC
TRBV2	TRBJ1-2	-	-	CASNILGGEGYTF	TGTGCCAGCAATATCCTCGGGGGGGAAGGCTACACCTTC
TRBV14	TRBJ2-7	-	-	CASSQVWGGEQYF	TGTGCCAGCAGCCAGGTTTGGGGCGGCGAGCAGTACTTC
TRBV19	TRBJ2-2	-	-	CASSIGTGINTGELFF	TGTGCCAGTAGTATTGGAACAGGGATTAACACCGGGGAGCTGTTTTTT
TRBV5-1	TRBJ1-6	TRBD1	-	CASSPDRGSSPLHF	TGCGCCAGCAGCCCGGACAGGGGAAGTTCACCCCTCCACTTT
TRBV4-2	TRBJ1-2	-	-	CASSQERQGPYGYTF	TGTGCCAGCAGCCAAGAGAGGCAGGGGCCTTATGGCTACACCTTC
TRBV21-1	TRBJ2-6	-	-	CASSKGPTNANESSGANVLTF	TGTGCCAGCAGCAAGGGTCCCACAAACGCCAACGAGAGCTCTGGGGCCAACGTCCTGACTTTC